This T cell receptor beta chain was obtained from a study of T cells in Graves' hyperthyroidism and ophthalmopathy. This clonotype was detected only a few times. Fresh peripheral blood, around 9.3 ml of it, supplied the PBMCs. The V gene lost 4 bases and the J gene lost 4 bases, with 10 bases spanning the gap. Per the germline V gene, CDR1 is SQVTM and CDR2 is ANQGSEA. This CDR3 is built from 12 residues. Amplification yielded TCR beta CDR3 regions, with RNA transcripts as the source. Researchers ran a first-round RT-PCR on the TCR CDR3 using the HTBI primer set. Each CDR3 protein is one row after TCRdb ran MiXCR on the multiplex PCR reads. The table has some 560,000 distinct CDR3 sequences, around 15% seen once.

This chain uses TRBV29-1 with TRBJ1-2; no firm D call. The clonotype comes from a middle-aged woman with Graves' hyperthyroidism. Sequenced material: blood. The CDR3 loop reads CSVVLGIYGYTF. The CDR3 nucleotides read TGCAGCGTTGTCTTAGGAATCTATGGCTACACCTTC.